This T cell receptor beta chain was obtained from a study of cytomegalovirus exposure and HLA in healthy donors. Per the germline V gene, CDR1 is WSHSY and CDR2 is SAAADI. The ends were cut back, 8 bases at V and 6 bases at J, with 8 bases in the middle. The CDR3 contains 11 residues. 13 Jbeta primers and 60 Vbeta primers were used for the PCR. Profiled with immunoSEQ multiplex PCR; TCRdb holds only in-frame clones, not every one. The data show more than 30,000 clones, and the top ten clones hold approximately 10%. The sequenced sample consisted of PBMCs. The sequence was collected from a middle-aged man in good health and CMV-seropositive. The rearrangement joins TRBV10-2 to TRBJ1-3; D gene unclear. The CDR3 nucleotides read TGCGCCAGCGGTACAGCAAACACCATATATTTT. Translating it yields CASGTANTIYF.